Presented here are 8 T cell receptor beta chains from one specimen sequenced in a study of cytomegalovirus exposure and HLA in healthy donors. The protocol was immunoSEQ multiplex PCR, while the TCRdb copy is restricted to in-frame clones and leaves out a portion. The sample lists about 66,000 clones; 95% to 97% were seen once. Sequenced sample: PBMCs. These receptors all stem from a woman aged 18-29 years in good health and CMV-seropositive.

The chain couples TRBV19 to TRBJ2-2, with 8 bases matching TRBD1. CDR3 length: 15 residues. Germline CDR1 reads LNHDA; CDR2 reads SQIVND (reference sequence). J was trimmed by 7 bases and V by 7 bases; bases with no gene match: 11. CDR3 protein: CASTPQGARGGELFF. The CDR3 DNA is TGTGCCAGTACTCCTCAGGGGGCTAGGGGCGGGGAGCTGTTTTTT.

This clone was picked up one time. CDR3 in amino acids: CASSLGQGATNEKLFF. CDR3 coding DNA: TGCGCCAGCAGCTTGGGGCAGGGTGCAACTAATGAAAAACTGTTTTTT. This sequence joins TRBV5-1 and TRBJ1-4; tentatively, D is TRBD1 (5 bases). CDR1 SGHRS and CDR2 YFSETQ come from the germline V gene. The V end lost 0 bases, the J end lost 0 bases, and 9 bases lay between the germline ends. This CDR3 has 16 residues.

V is TRBV14 and J is TRBJ1-5; no firm D call. Germline-derived CDR1 and CDR2 are SGHDN and FVKESK. Trimming left V 0 bases short and J 9 bases short, with 6 bases between. This CDR3 has 12 residues. The CDR3 region is CASSQEPGPQHF. The DNA for the CDR3 is TGTGCCAGCAGCCAAGAACCGGGGCCCCAGCATTTT.

The genes are TRBV13 and TRBJ2-1; perhaps TRBD2 as D (5 bases). The CDR3 is made up of 17 amino acids. CDR1 PRHDT and CDR2 FYEKMQ come from the germline V gene (reference sequence). Trimming left V 5 bases short and J 2 bases short, with 19 bases between. The CDR3 DNA reads as TGTGCCAGCAGCCACTCGGGTTGGGAGCCCCCCTACAATGAGCAGTTCTTC. It translates to CASSHSGWEPPYNEQFF.

The genes are TRBV13 and TRBJ2-7; 10 bases agree with TRBD2. Germline V lookup: CDR1 PRHDT, CDR2 FYEKMQ (reference sequence). The trim removed 5 bases at V and 9 bases at J, leaving 10 bases unmatched. The CDR3 is 14 residues long. CDR3 protein: CASSEAGGYHGQYF. The CDR3, as DNA: TGTGCCAGCAGCGAAGCGGGAGGGTATCATGGGCAGTACTTC.

The gene calls are TRBV7-9 and TRBJ1-2, with D possibly TRBD1 on 6 matching bases. Trimming left V 8 bases short and J 4 bases short, with 20 bases between. Germline CDR1 SEHNR, CDR2 FQNEAQ (reference sequence). The CDR3 has 15 amino acids. This CDR3 reads CASGTGTPSLYGYTF. CDR3 bases: TGTGCCAGCGGGACCGGGACACCATCTCTCTATGGCTACACCTTC.

A word on this clone: One end of the junction varies from germline; a read error may be responsible. V and J are TRBV5-4 and TRBJ1-1, with D possibly being TRBD1 (6 bases). This CDR3 comprises 14 residues. CDR1 and CDR2 (germline): SGHNT, YYREEE (reference sequence). The CDR3 protein is CATSTGTLNTEAFF. In nucleotides, the CDR3 is TGTGCCACCAGCACCGGGACATTGAACACTGAAGCTTTCTTT.

The V gene is TRBV7-9, the J gene TRBJ2-7, with TRBD2 matching 13 bases. This CDR3 spans 19 amino acids. J gave up 4 bases and V 5 bases, and 17 bases lay outside the gene matches. Germline V CDR1 and CDR2: SEHNR, FQNEAQ (reference sequence). CDR3 sequence: CASSPPGTSGTRPPYEQYF. In DNA, the CDR3 is TGTGCCAGCAGCCCTCCCGGGACTAGCGGGACACGACCGCCTTACGAGCAGTACTTC.